This record covers a single T cell receptor beta chain. The data stem from a study of blood T cell repertoires in COVID-19. The wider study: There were acute and convalescent COVID-19 samples, and they came from the United States, Italy and Spain. The analysed material was cDNA or gDNA that came from T cells, B-cell-depleted T cells, or PBMCs.

Trimming removed 6 bases from V and 3 bases from J; junction bases left unmatched: 7. CDR1 is MDHEN, CDR2 SYDVKM, per germline. The CDR3 sequence is 15 residues long. Methods used by the authors: Reference gene primer amplification gave nucleated cell count estimates. Method: immunoSEQ multiplex PCR; TCRdb's copy keeps in-frame clones and lacks some. The DNA gave D and trimming, while V, J and clone size come from that table. The table includes 210,000 or so clones, about 91% detected once. The chain joins TRBV28 to TRBJ2-1; 8 bases match TRBD1. The sequenced material came from peripheral blood. This receptor was identified in a man between 18 and 35 years old with active or convalescent COVID-19. CDR3 nucleotides: TGTGCCAGCAGGGGAGACAGGGGACTCTACAATGAGCAGTTCTTC. Translated: CASRGDRGLYNEQFF.